These 24 T cell receptor beta chains were all obtained from the same sample, sequenced in a study of T cell responses to AZD1222 COVID-19 vaccine. The data were produced by immunoSEQ multiplex PCR, yet TCRdb's version contains in-frame clones alone and is incomplete. The sample yields 150,000 to 200,000 clones, around 92% seen once. The sample in question was peripheral blood, obtained on day 0 of AZD1222 vaccination. These receptor sequences come from an adult in good health.

The chain is built from TRBV2 and TRBJ2-5; D remains ambiguous. Trimming shortened V by 0 bases and J by 5 bases, and 7 bases separated the two germline ends. The CDR3 is 13 amino acids. Germline V gene sequence: CDR1 SNHLY, CDR2 FYNNEI. The CDR3 sequence: CASSEALYETQYF. CDR3 coding DNA: TGTGCCAGCAGTGAAGCGCTTTACGAGACCCAGTACTTC.

The chain joins TRBV5-1 to TRBJ2-5, with D possibly TRBD2 on 7 matching bases. The germline V gene encodes CDR1 SGHRS and CDR2 YFSETQ. V was shortened by 0 bases and J by 4 bases, with 13 bases between the two germline ends. CDR3 length equals 15 residues. CDR3 DNA sequence: TGCGCCAGCAGCTTGGGAGGGGGGGCCACAGAGACCCAGTACTTC. Translating gives CASSLGGGATETQYF.

The chain carries TRBV19 and TRBJ1-6; maybe TRBD1 (5 bases). Germline loops: CDR1 LNHDA, CDR2 SQIVND (reference sequence). V dropped 4 bases and J dropped 3 bases, with 16 bases sitting between them. The CDR3 contains 17 residues. The CDR3: CASSTDRDGVYNSPLHF. The CDR3 nucleotides are TGTGCCAGTAGTACTGACCGGGACGGTGTCTATAATTCACCCCTCCACTTT.

The V gene is TRBV11-1, the J gene TRBJ2-2; no reliable D call. The CDR3 has 14 amino acids. V was trimmed by 3 bases and J by 6 bases, leaving 11 bases between them. CDR1 and CDR2 (germline): SGHAT, FQDESV (reference sequence). DNA of the CDR3: TGTGCCAGCAGCTTCGGACCGATCGCCGGGGAGCTGTTTTTT. Its translation: CASSFGPIAGELFF.

The gene calls are TRBV11-3 and TRBJ2-1; D is possibly TRBD2 (6 bases). Trimming pared 4 bases from V and 0 bases from J, leaving 25 bases between. CDR1 is SGHNT, CDR2 YENEEA, per germline. This CDR3 comprises 20 residues. This CDR3 is CASSYTLRDSGPSSYNEQFF. As DNA, the CDR3 is TGTGCCAGCAGCTATACTCTCCGTGATAGCGGTCCTAGCTCCTACAATGAGCAGTTCTTC. The full variable domain, rest sourced from reference TRBV11-3 and TRBJ2-1, is EAGVVQSPRYKIIEKKQPVAFWCNPISGHNTLYWYLQNLGQGPELLIRYENEEAVDDSQLPKDRFSAERLKGVDSTLKIQPAELGDSAVYLCASSYTLRDSGPSSYNEQFFGPGTRLTVL.

Sample share makes this clone medium-sized. The chain couples TRBV28 to TRBJ1-5, with D possibly matching TRBD1 (6 bases). Trimming took 4 bases from V and 1 from J, leaving 14 bases between them. The germline V gene has CDR1 MDHEN and CDR2 SYDVKM. This CDR3 contains 16 residues. CDR3 in amino acids: CASSSPGGRSNQPQHF. CDR3 in DNA: TGTGCCAGCAGTTCCCCGGGGGGGCGAAGCAATCAGCCCCAGCATTTT.

The CDR3 DNA reads TGTGCCAGCAGCCAAGGGACCTCCCAGGGCAATCAGCCCCAGCATTTT. This encodes CASSQGTSQGNQPQHF. The V and J genes are TRBV3-1 (or the pseudogene TRBV3-2) and TRBJ1-5; no definite D call. The germline CDR1 and CDR2 sequences are LGHDT and YNNKEL (reference sequence). Trimming stripped 1 base from V and 2 bases from J, with 12 bases between. The CDR3 loop spans 16 amino acids.

This clone was seen once. The chain carries TRBV7-3 and TRBJ2-5, with 10 bases aligning to TRBD1. Germline CDR1 SGHTA, CDR2 FQGTGA. The CDR3 covers 14 residues. The J segment lost 5 bases and the V segment lost 5 bases, leaving 5 bases of the junction unmatched. This CDR3 is CASSRTGGRETQYF. In DNA, the CDR3 is TGTGCCAGCAGCCGGACAGGGGGACGGGAGACCCAGTACTTC.

The chain recombines TRBV19 with TRBJ2-1; either TRBD1 or TRBD2 may fit D (6 bases each). This CDR3 comprises 15 residues. Germline CDR1 and CDR2: LNHDA and SQIVND (reference sequence). Trimming took 4 bases from V and 0 from J, leaving 10 bases between them. The DNA for the CDR3 is TGTGCCAGTAGTAAGGGGGGAAGCTCCTACAATGAGCAGTTCTTC. Residues: CASSKGGSSYNEQFF.

The rearrangement joins TRBV5-4 to TRBJ2-7; TRBD1 or TRBD2 may be the D gene (6 bases each). This CDR3 has 17 amino acids. Germline CDR1 and CDR2: SGHNT and YYREEE (reference sequence). V gave up 3 bases and J gave up 0 bases, with 19 bases separating them. The CDR3 loop reads CASSWGAGRQSSYEQYF. The DNA for the CDR3 is TGTGCCAGCAGCTGGGGGGCCGGCAGACAGAGCTCCTACGAGCAGTACTTC. Together with reference TRBV5-4 and TRBJ2-7, the CDR3 gives the full variable domain: ETGVTQSPTHLIKTRGQQVTLRCSSQSGHNTVSWYQQALGQGPQFIFQYYREEENGRGNFPPRFSGLQFPNYSSELNVNALELDDSALYLCASSWGAGRQSSYEQYFGPGTRLTVT.

The V gene is TRBV10-2, the J gene TRBJ2-1; 14 bases line up with TRBD2. The germline gives CDR1 WSHSY, CDR2 SAAADI. The V segment lost 2 bases and the J segment 2 bases; nucleotides outside the gene matches: 2. The CDR3 length is 17 residues. CDR3 amino acids: CASSEGTSGRAYNEQFF. In DNA form, the CDR3 reads TGCGCCAGCAGTGAGGGGACTAGCGGGAGAGCCTACAATGAGCAGTTCTTC.

This clone came up once. The rearrangement joins TRBV7-2 to TRBJ2-1, with D possibly being TRBD1 or TRBD2 (6 bases each). V gave up 4 bases and J gave up 4 bases, with 17 bases separating them. The CDR3 extends over 16 amino acids. The germline V gene encodes CDR1 SGHTA and CDR2 FQGNSA. The CDR3 DNA follows: TGTGCCAGCAGCTGGGGGGCGGTGGCCACGTACAATGAGCAGTTCTTC. Translating gives CASSWGAVATYNEQFF.

This clone appeared a single time. The gene calls are TRBV5-4 and TRBJ1-6; TRBD1 is a possible D gene (5 bases). The CDR3 loop spans 17 amino acids. V was shortened by 4 bases and J by 0 bases, with 14 bases between the two germline ends. CDR1 is SGHNT and CDR2 is YYREEE in the germline V gene (reference sequence). CDR3 sequence: CASSPPPGSSYNSPLHF. The CDR3 DNA is TGTGCCAGCAGCCCCCCCCCAGGGAGCTCCTATAATTCACCCCTCCACTTT.

V usage is TRBV4-2 and J usage is TRBJ1-3; the D is unclear. The CDR3 has 18 amino acids. In germline, CDR1 is LGHNA, CDR2 YNFKEQ. Trimming removed 0 bases from V and 0 bases from J, with 15 bases in between. CDR3 nucleotide sequence: TGTGCCAGCAGCCAAGATTATCCTCCGGGAAACTCTGGAAACACCATATATTTT. As protein: CASSQDYPPGNSGNTIYF.

V usage is TRBV7-9 and J usage is TRBJ1-4; 10 bases align to TRBD1. The V segment lost 4 bases and the J segment 5 bases; nucleotides outside the gene matches: 10. This CDR3 is 17 amino acids long. The V gene's germline CDR1 is SEHNR and CDR2 FQNEAQ (reference sequence). This CDR3 reads CASSSTGGLRGNEKLFF. As DNA, the CDR3 is TGTGCCAGCAGCTCGACAGGGGGCTTGAGGGGGAATGAAAAACTGTTTTTT.

A single count supports this clone. V gene TRBV28 combines with J gene TRBJ1-2, with no clear D. The CDR3 has 12 residues. V lost 4 bases and J lost 8, with 11 bases in between. Germline values: CDR1 MDHEN, CDR2 SYDVKM. CDR3 sequence: CASSSGPGGYTF. The CDR3 DNA follows: TGTGCCAGCAGTTCAGGACCGGGGGGCTACACCTTC.

CDR3 loop: CASSDERGGRDEQYF. As DNA, the CDR3 is TGCGCCAGCAGTGACGAGCGGGGGGGGAGAGACGAGCAGTACTTC. The chain uses TRBV10-2 and TRBJ2-7; the match to TRBD2 covers 10 bases. The trim removed 3 bases at V and 5 bases at J, leaving 7 bases unmatched. There are 15 residues in the CDR3. The V gene's germline CDR1 is WSHSY and CDR2 SAAADI.

This CDR3 reads CASEVGNTEAFF. The CDR3 DNA sequence: TGTGCCAGCGAGGTCGGAAACACTGAAGCTTTCTTT. J is TRBJ1-1 and V is TRBV28; D is undetermined. This CDR3 region has 12 residues. Germline V lookup: CDR1 MDHEN, CDR2 SYDVKM. Trimming cost V 8 bases and J 2 bases, with 9 bases left between them. Together with reference TRBV28 and TRBJ1-1, the CDR3 gives the full variable domain: DVKVTQSSRYLVKRTGEKVFLECVQDMDHENMFWYRQDPGLGLRLIYFSYDVKMKEKGDIPEGYSVSREKKERFSLILESASTNQTSMYLCASEVGNTEAFFGQGTRLTVV.

The rearrangement joins TRBV9 to TRBJ2-6; no firm D call. Germline CDR1 reads SGDLS; CDR2 reads YYNGEE. The ends were cut back, 6 bases at V and 0 bases at J, with 7 bases in the middle. This CDR3 comprises 14 residues. The CDR3 coding sequence is TGTGCCAGCAAGGGCTACTCTGGGGCCAACGTCCTGACTTTC. This encodes CASKGYSGANVLTF.

As for this clone: Other nucleotide sequences in the sample specify the same CDR3. The chain is built from TRBV9 and TRBJ2-2; D possibly corresponds to TRBD2 (6 bases). The germline V and J ends were trimmed by 0 bases and 0 bases, with 9 bases remaining between them. Per the germline V gene, CDR1 is SGDLS and CDR2 is YYNGEE. The CDR3 sequence is 16 residues long. CDR3 DNA sequence: TGTGCCAGCAGCGTAGGAGGCGGGGCGAACACCGGGGAGCTGTTTTTT. This codes for CASSVGGGANTGELFF.

The chain links TRBV6-5 to TRBJ2-2, with TRBD2 identical over 8 bases. The trim removed 11 bases at V and 0 bases at J, leaving 8 bases unmatched. The V gene's germline CDR1 is MNHEY and CDR2 SVGAGI. The CDR3 length is 15 residues. CDR3 sequence: CASQTSAANTGELFF. As DNA, the CDR3 is TGTGCCTCTCAGACTAGCGCAGCGAACACCGGGGAGCTGTTTTTT.

The count of this clone is one. The chain carries TRBV5-1 and TRBJ2-1, with TRBD2 matching over 10 bases. Looked up from germline, CDR1 is SGHRS and CDR2 is YFSETQ. This CDR3 region has 17 residues. V lost 1 base and J lost 6; bases outside the gene matches: 10. The CDR3 loop reads CASSLLRDPSGSNEQFF. The CDR3 nucleotides are TGCGCCAGCAGCTTGCTCCGAGATCCTAGCGGGAGCAATGAGCAGTTCTTC. Drawing the rest from reference TRBV5-1 and TRBJ2-1, the complete variable domain is KAGVTQTPRYLIKTRGQQVTLSCSPISGHRSVSWYQQTPGQGLQFLFEYFSETQRNKGNFPGRFSGRQFSNSRSEMNVSTLELGDSALYLCASSLLRDPSGSNEQFFGPGTRLTVL.

V usage is TRBV28 and J usage is TRBJ2-7; perhaps TRBD1 as D (6 bases). The ends were cut back, 8 bases at V and 4 bases at J, with 21 bases in the middle. The CDR3 extends over 15 amino acids. Looked up from germline, CDR1 is MDHEN and CDR2 is SYDVKM. The CDR3 protein is CASSLEVQGKYEQYF. CDR3 DNA: TGTGCCAGCTCCCTAGAGGTTCAGGGGAAGTACGAGCAGTACTTC.

This clone was detected only once. The chain carries TRBV5-4 and TRBJ1-3; D may be TRBD1 (5 bases). CDR1 is SGHNT, CDR2 YYREEE, per germline (reference sequence). V was shortened by 3 bases and J by 2 bases, with 12 bases between the two germline ends. The CDR3 is made up of 15 amino acids. This chain's CDR3 is CASSSPEGAGNTIYF. The CDR3 DNA follows: TGTGCCAGCAGCTCACCCGAAGGGGCTGGAAACACCATATATTTT.